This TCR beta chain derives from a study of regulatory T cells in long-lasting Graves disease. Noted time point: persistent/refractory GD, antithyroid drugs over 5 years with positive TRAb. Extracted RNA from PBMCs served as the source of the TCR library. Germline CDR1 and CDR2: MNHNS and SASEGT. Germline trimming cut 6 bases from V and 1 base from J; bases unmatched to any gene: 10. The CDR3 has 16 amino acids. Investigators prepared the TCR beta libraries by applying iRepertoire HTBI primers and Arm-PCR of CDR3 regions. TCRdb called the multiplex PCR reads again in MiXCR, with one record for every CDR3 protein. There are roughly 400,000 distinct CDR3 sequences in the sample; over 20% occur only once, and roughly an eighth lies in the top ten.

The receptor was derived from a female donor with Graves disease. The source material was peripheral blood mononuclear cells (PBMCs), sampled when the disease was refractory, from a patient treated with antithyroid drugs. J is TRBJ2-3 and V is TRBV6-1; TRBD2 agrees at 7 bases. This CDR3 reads CASSQHSGIGTDTQYF. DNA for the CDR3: TGTGCCAGCAGCCAACACAGCGGGATAGGCACAGATACGCAGTATTTT.